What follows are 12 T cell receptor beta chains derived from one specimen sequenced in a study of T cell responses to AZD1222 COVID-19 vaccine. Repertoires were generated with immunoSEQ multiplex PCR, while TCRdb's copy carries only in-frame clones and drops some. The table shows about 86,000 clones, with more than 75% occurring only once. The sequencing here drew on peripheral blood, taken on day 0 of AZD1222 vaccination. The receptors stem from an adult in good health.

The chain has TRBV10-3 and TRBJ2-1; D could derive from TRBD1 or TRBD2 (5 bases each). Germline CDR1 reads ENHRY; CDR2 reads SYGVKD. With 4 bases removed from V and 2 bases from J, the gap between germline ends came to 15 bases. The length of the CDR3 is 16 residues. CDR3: CAISALTGAAYNEQFF. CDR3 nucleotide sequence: TGTGCCATCAGTGCTCTGACCGGGGCTGCCTACAATGAGCAGTTCTTC.

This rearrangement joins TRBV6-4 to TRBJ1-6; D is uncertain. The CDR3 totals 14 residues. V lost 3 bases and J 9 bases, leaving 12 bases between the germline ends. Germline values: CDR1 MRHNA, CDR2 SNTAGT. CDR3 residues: CASSEYHNSSPLHF. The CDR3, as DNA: TGTGCCAGCAGTGAATATCACAATAGTTCACCCCTCCACTTT.

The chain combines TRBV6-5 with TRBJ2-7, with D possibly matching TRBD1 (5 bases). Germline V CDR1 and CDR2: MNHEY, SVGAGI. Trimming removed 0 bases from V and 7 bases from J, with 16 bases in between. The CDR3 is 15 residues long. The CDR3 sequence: CASSYSRAAQREQYF. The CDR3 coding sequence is TGTGCCAGCAGTTACTCCAGGGCAGCCCAGAGGGAGCAGTACTTC.

This chain's CDR3 is CASSLSGTGNYGYTF. In DNA form, the CDR3 reads TGTGCCAGCAGTTTATCGGGGACAGGGAACTATGGCTACACCTTC. This rearrangement joins TRBV27 to TRBJ1-2, with TRBD1 matching 9 bases. V shed 0 bases, J shed 2 bases, and the junction held 1 base outside the gene matches. Looked up from germline, CDR1 is MNHEY and CDR2 is SMNVEV (reference sequence). The CDR3 extends over 15 amino acids.

The chain's CDR3 is CASSVSGTGTPDTQYF. CDR3 in DNA: TGTGCCAGCAGCGTATCCGGGACAGGGACCCCAGATACGCAGTATTTT. V gene TRBV9 combines with J gene TRBJ2-3; 9 bases align to TRBD1. The CDR3 is 16 residues long. Looked up from germline, CDR1 is SGDLS and CDR2 is YYNGEE. Losses at the gene ends were 1 base for V and 4 bases for J; bases not matched to a gene: 7.

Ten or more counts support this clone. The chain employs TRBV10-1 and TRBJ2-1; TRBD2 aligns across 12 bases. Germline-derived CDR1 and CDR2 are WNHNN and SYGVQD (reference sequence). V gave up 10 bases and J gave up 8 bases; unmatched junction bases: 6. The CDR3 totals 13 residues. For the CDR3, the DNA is TGCGCCACACGGACTAGCGGGACGGATGAGCAGTTCTTC. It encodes CATRTSGTDEQFF.

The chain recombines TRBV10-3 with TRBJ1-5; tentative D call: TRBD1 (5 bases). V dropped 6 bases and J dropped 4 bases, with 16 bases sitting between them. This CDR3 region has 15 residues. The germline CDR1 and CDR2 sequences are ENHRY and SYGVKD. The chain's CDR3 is CAISGAPLGNQPQHF. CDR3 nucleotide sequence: TGTGCCATCAGCGGGGCTCCCTTAGGAAATCAGCCCCAGCATTTT.

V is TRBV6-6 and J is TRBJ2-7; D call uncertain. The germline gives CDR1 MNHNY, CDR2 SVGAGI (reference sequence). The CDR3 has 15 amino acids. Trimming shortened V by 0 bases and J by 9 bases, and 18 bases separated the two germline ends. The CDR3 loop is CASSYSQDLAVGQYF. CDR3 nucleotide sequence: TGTGCCAGCAGTTACTCTCAGGACCTCGCCGTGGGGCAGTACTTC.

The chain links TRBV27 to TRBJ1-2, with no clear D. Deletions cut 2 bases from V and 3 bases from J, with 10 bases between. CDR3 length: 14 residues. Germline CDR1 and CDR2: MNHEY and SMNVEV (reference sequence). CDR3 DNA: TGTGCCAGCAGTTTAAGGGCATTTGACTATGGCTACACCTTC. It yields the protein CASSLRAFDYGYTF.

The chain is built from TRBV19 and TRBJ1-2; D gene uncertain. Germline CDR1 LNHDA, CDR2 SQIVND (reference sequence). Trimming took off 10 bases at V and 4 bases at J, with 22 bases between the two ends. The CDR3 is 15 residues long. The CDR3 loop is CATQTAGFPPYGYTF. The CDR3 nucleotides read TGTGCCACCCAAACAGCGGGATTCCCACCCTATGGCTACACCTTC. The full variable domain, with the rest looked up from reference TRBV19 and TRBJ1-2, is DGGITQSPKYLFRKEGQNVTLSCEQNLNHDAMYWYRQDPGQGLRLIYYSQIVNDFQKGDIAEGYSVSREKKESFPLTVTSAQKNPTAFYLCATQTAGFPPYGYTFGSGTRLTVV.

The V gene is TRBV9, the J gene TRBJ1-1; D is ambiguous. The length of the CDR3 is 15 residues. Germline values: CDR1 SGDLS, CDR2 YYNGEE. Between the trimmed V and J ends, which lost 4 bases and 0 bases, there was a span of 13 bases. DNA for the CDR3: TGTGCCAGCAGCTCCGCGGGAGTAATGAACACTGAAGCTTTCTTT. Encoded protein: CASSSAGVMNTEAFF. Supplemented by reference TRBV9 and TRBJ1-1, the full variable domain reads DSGVTQTPKHLITATGQRVTLRCSPRSGDLSVYWYQQSLDQGLQFLIQYYNGEERAKGNILERFSAQQFPDLHSELNLSSLELGDSALYFCASSSAGVMNTEAFFGQGTRLTVV.

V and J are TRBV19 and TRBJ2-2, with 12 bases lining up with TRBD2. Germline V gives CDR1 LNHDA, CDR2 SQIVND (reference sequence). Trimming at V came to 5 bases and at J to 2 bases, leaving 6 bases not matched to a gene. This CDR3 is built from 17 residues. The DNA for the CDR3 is TGTGCCAGTAGTGGCCTAGCGGGAGGGCCTAACACCGGGGAGCTGTTTTTT. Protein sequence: CASSGLAGGPNTGELFF.